The next 29 T cell receptor beta chains were all read from a single sample in a study of OX40 agonist ivuxolimab in advanced cancers. The method was immunoSEQ multiplex PCR; TCRdb's version includes in-frame clones alone and lacks a portion of them. The sample records over 90,000 clones, over 75% being singletons. The specimen comprised CD4+ or CD8+ T cells sorted from blood, sampled in a trial of the OX40 agonist ivuxolimab. These receptors were obtained from an adult with an advanced solid tumor such as melanoma, head and neck, liver or kidney cancer.

This chain connects TRBV7-9 to TRBJ1-1, with D possibly being TRBD1 (5 bases). Trimming pared 4 bases from V and 5 bases from J, leaving 14 bases between. In germline, CDR1 is SEHNR, CDR2 FQNEAQ (reference sequence). CDR3 size: 14 residues. The CDR3 loop reads CASSSQGWETEAFF. The CDR3, as DNA: TGTGCCAGCAGCTCCCAGGGTTGGGAGACTGAAGCTTTCTTT.

The J gene is TRBJ1-3, the V gene TRBV29-1; D is unclear. The CDR3 is 12 residues long. Germline values: CDR1 SQVTM, CDR2 ANQGSEA. The V and J ends lost 6 bases and 0 bases respectively, with 6 bases between them. CDR3 bases: TGCAGCGTCCGAAACTCTGGAAACACCATATATTTT. Its translation: CSVRNSGNTIYF.

The rearrangement joins TRBV4-1 to TRBJ2-7, with 7 bases aligning to TRBD2. Trimming took 1 base from V and 4 from J; bases not matched to a gene: 10. The CDR3 totals 16 residues. In germline, CDR1 is MGHRA, CDR2 YSYEKL. CDR3 loop: CASSQVQREGPYEQYF. The DNA of the CDR3 is TGCGCCAGCAGCCAAGTTCAGCGGGAAGGCCCGTACGAGCAGTACTTC.

V is TRBV7-2 and J is TRBJ2-7, with D unclear. Germline loops: CDR1 SGHTA, CDR2 FQGNSA. V was clipped by 5 bases and J by 3 bases, with 5 bases between them. The CDR3 totals 11 residues. CDR3 DNA sequence: TGTGCCAGCAGCCAATACTACGAGCAGTACTTC. The encoded protein is CASSQYYEQYF.

The CDR3 here is CASRLTSSSYNEQFF. The CDR3 coding sequence is TGTGCCAGCAGGCTGACGTCGAGCTCCTACAATGAGCAGTTCTTC. The chain links TRBV6-6 to TRBJ2-1; D ambiguous. CDR1 and CDR2 (germline): MNHNY, SVGAGI (reference sequence). Trimming cost V 6 bases and J 0 bases, with 12 bases left between them. The CDR3 contains 15 residues.

The V gene is TRBV6-1, the J gene TRBJ1-3; tentative D call: TRBD1 (5 bases). The germline gives CDR1 MNHNS, CDR2 SASEGT. V lost 2 bases to trimming and J lost 7 bases, with 9 bases between them. The CDR3 runs to 13 residues. CDR3 sequence (DNA): TGTGCCAGCAGTGAACAGGGCCTGAACACCATATATTTT. Its protein product is CASSEQGLNTIYF.

The genes are TRBV30 and TRBJ2-3; D not resolved. The CDR3 totals 11 residues. Germline-derived CDR1 and CDR2 are GTSNPN and SVGIG (reference sequence). Between the trimmed V and J ends, which lost 2 bases and 6 bases, there was a span of 6 bases. The CDR3 region is CAWSNGDTQYF. CDR3 nucleotides: TGTGCCTGGAGTAATGGGGATACGCAGTATTTT.

The V gene is TRBV11-2, the J gene TRBJ2-3, with 7 bases aligning to TRBD2. The V gene end was trimmed by 0 bases and the J gene end by 6 bases; junction bases not matched to a gene: 9. CDR1 is SGHAT, CDR2 FQNNGV, per germline. The CDR3 runs to 16 residues. The CDR3, as DNA: TGTGCCAGCAGCTTAGATCGAGCTAGCGGAGGGGATACGCAGTATTTT. Translation gives CASSLDRASGGDTQYF.

The J gene is TRBJ1-2, the V gene TRBV28; a possible D gene is TRBD1 (5 bases). Germline CDR1 MDHEN, CDR2 SYDVKM. Trimming removed 5 bases from V and 4 bases from J, with 17 bases in between. CDR3 length: 15 residues. CDR3 sequence (DNA): TGTGCCAGCAGTCCTGGGACCCGGATGGGCTATGGCTACACCTTC. The encoded protein is CASSPGTRMGYGYTF.

The gene calls are TRBV7-9 and TRBJ2-5; a weak D match, TRBD2 (6 bases). Germline V gene sequence: CDR1 SEHNR, CDR2 FQNEAQ (reference sequence). V was cut by 4 bases and J by 2 bases, with 11 bases left in between. The CDR3 has 14 residues. The CDR3 loop reads CASSYLAEQETQYF. CDR3 sequence (DNA): TGTGCCAGCAGCTATTTAGCGGAACAAGAGACCCAGTACTTC.

This clone was recorded only once. This chain links TRBV5-8 with TRBJ2-3; D uncertain. CDR1 SGHTS and CDR2 YDEGEE come from the germline V gene. This CDR3 is built from 17 residues. With 0 bases removed from V and 3 bases from J, the gap between germline ends came to 17 bases. Written as DNA, the CDR3 is TGTGCCAGCAGCTTGGGGCAGGCCCAACGCCCAACAGATACGCAGTATTTT. This encodes CASSLGQAQRPTDTQYF.

The chain employs TRBV6-5 and TRBJ2-1; tentative D call: TRBD2 (6 bases). In germline, CDR1 is MNHEY, CDR2 SVGAGI. The CDR3 contains 15 residues. The V end was cut by 6 bases, the J end by 8 bases, with 20 bases between. CDR3 protein: CASRIGGAPFHEQFF. The DNA for the CDR3 is TGTGCCAGCAGGATTGGCGGGGCCCCATTCCATGAGCAGTTCTTC.

The chain has TRBV5-1 and TRBJ2-6, with a tentative D call TRBD1 (6 bases). The CDR3 totals 17 residues. Trimming removed 4 bases from V and 0 bases from J, with 14 bases in between. CDR1 is SGHRS, CDR2 YFSETQ, per germline. Here the CDR3 DNA reads TGCGCCAGCAGCACAGGGTCAGGGCCCTCTGGGGCCAACGTCCTGACTTTC. Translating gives CASSTGSGPSGANVLTF. Complete variable domain (other parts from reference TRBV5-1 and TRBJ2-6): KAGVTQTPRYLIKTRGQQVTLSCSPISGHRSVSWYQQTPGQGLQFLFEYFSETQRNKGNFPGRFSGRQFSNSRSEMNVSTLELGDSALYLCASSTGSGPSGANVLTFGAGSRLTVL.

The chain couples TRBV7-3 to TRBJ2-1; no firm D call. Trimming removed 1 base at V and 9 bases at J, with 13 bases between. Germline V gene sequence: CDR1 SGHTA, CDR2 FQGTGA. CDR3 length: 14 residues. The CDR3 spells CASSLMVHSSEQFF. CDR3 bases: TGTGCCAGCAGCTTAATGGTCCATAGCAGTGAGCAGTTCTTC.

The rearrangement uses TRBV10-3 and TRBJ1-1, with 9 bases matching TRBD1. The V gene's germline CDR1 is ENHRY and CDR2 SYGVKD. After removal of 6 bases from V and 1 base from J, the junction contained 3 bases not matched to a gene. The CDR3 contains 14 residues. The CDR3 loop reads CAISWTGENTEAFF. The CDR3 DNA reads as TGTGCCATCAGCTGGACAGGGGAGAACACTGAAGCTTTCTTT.

The chain combines TRBV9 with TRBJ1-3; tentative D call: TRBD1 (5 bases). The V end was cut by 6 bases, the J end by 3 bases, with 13 bases between. The CDR3 spans 14 residues. CDR1 SGDLS and CDR2 YYNGEE come from the germline V gene. The CDR3 sequence: CASTQGDLGNTIYF. In nucleotides, the CDR3 is TGTGCCAGCACCCAAGGGGATCTTGGAAACACCATATATTTT.

The table lists this clone with a count of one. The chain links TRBV20-1 to TRBJ2-7; D is ambiguous. This CDR3 has 11 amino acids. Deletions cut 5 bases from V and 6 bases from J, with 11 bases between. CDR1 and CDR2 (germline): DFQATT, SNEGSKA (reference sequence). CDR3 region: CSAPRRSEQYF. In DNA form, the CDR3 reads TGCAGTGCTCCGCGCAGGTCCGAGCAGTACTTC.

V and J are TRBV19 and TRBJ1-5; D may be TRBD1 (6 bases). The CDR3 extends over 19 amino acids. V was clipped by 9 bases and J by 0 bases, with 27 bases between them. Per germline, CDR1 LNHDA and CDR2 SQIVND (reference sequence). CDR3 nucleotide sequence: TGTGCCAGGAAATTTGGGGTGGGACATCCATTCTATAGCAATCAGCCCCAGCATTTT. This codes for CARKFGVGHPFYSNQPQHF.

CDR3: CASSLGGRANEKLFF. The CDR3 bases are TGTGCCAGCAGCTTAGGTGGCAGGGCCAATGAAAAACTGTTTTTT. The chain couples TRBV11-2 to TRBJ1-4, with D possibly being TRBD1 (5 bases). Between the trimmed V and J ends, which lost 1 base and 5 bases, there was a span of 11 bases. The CDR3 contains 15 residues. Germline assignment: CDR1 SGHAT and CDR2 FQNNGV.

V is TRBV9 and J is TRBJ2-1; TRBD2 might be the D (7 bases). CDR1 SGDLS and CDR2 YYNGEE come from the germline V gene. Trimming shortened V by 4 bases and J by 9 bases, and 20 bases separated the two germline ends. The CDR3 is 15 amino acids. This chain's CDR3 is CASSTMGGLAVEQFF. The CDR3 DNA sequence: TGTGCCAGCAGCACCATGGGGGGGCTAGCGGTTGAGCAGTTCTTC.

The chain has TRBV5-6 and TRBJ2-7; 10 nucleotides match TRBD2. Germline values: CDR1 SGHDT, CDR2 YYEEEE. Losses at the gene ends were 1 base for V and 5 bases for J; bases not matched to a gene: 6. The CDR3 loop spans 15 amino acids. CDR3 nucleotides: TGTGCCAGCAGCTTGATGGGACTAGCGTCCCACGAGCAGTACTTC. It is translated as CASSLMGLASHEQYF.

The V gene is TRBV4-1, the J gene TRBJ2-7; 8 nucleotides line up with TRBD2. With 0 bases clipped from V and 9 bases from J, the junction kept 10 bases outside the gene matches. The CDR3 has 15 residues. The V gene's germline CDR1 is MGHRA and CDR2 YSYEKL. In nucleotides, the CDR3 is TGCGCCAGCAGCCAAGATGGGGATAGCGGGAAACGGCAGTACTTC. It is translated as CASSQDGDSGKRQYF.

This clone was seen more than once but under ten times. This sequence joins TRBV30 and TRBJ2-1; 14 bases map to TRBD2. The CDR3 loop spans 13 amino acids. The V and J ends lost 8 bases and 8 bases, in that order; junction bases with no gene match: 5. The germline V gene encodes CDR1 GTSNPN and CDR2 SVGIG (reference sequence). CDR3 region: CAGTGLAGDEQFF. DNA for the CDR3: TGTGCCGGAACGGGACTAGCGGGAGATGAGCAGTTCTTC.

CDR3 bases: TGTGCCAGTAGCCCCCCTGAGTCCAAAAACATTCAGTACTTC. Its translation: CASSPPESKNIQYF. V and J are TRBV19 and TRBJ2-4, with D hard to call. The germline V gene has CDR1 LNHDA and CDR2 SQIVND (reference sequence). The CDR3 length is 14 residues. V was clipped by 6 bases and J by 2 bases, with 11 bases between them.

The V gene is TRBV7-9, the J gene TRBJ1-1; D is perhaps TRBD1 (6 bases). Germline values: CDR1 SEHNR, CDR2 FQNEAQ (reference sequence). This CDR3 spans 13 amino acids. V was pared by 5 bases and J by 2 bases, with 9 bases between. CDR3 amino acids: CASSTDRNTEAFF. CDR3 sequence (DNA): TGTGCCAGCAGCACGGACAGAAACACTGAAGCTTTCTTT.

The chain combines TRBV29-1 with TRBJ2-2; 9 positions match TRBD2. V gave up 3 bases and J gave up 5 bases; unmatched junction bases: 1. Germline lookup yields CDR1 SQVTM and CDR2 ANQGSEA. The CDR3 runs to 13 residues. Here the CDR3 DNA reads TGCAGCGTTGATACTAGCGGGACCGGGGAGCTGTTTTTT. This codes for CSVDTSGTGELFF.

V and J are TRBV11-3 and TRBJ2-5, with TRBD2 matching over 9 bases. Trimming removed 1 base from V and 4 bases from J; junction bases left unmatched: 1. The CDR3 totals 14 residues. The germline gives CDR1 SGHNT, CDR2 YENEEA. CDR3 amino acids: CASSLGAGGETQYF. The CDR3 DNA reads as TGTGCCAGCAGCTTAGGAGCGGGAGGAGAGACCCAGTACTTC. The variable domain in full, with the rest retrieved from reference TRBV11-3 and TRBJ2-5, is EAGVVQSPRYKIIEKKQPVAFWCNPISGHNTLYWYLQNLGQGPELLIRYENEEAVDDSQLPKDRFSAERLKGVDSTLKIQPAELGDSAVYLCASSLGAGGETQYFGPGTRLLVL.

This chain uses TRBV20-1 with TRBJ1-2; possible D gene TRBD1, 5 bases. Germline values: CDR1 DFQATT, CDR2 SNEGSKA (reference sequence). The CDR3 is made up of 11 amino acids. Trimming removed 8 bases from V and 3 bases from J, with 10 bases in between. The CDR3 region has the DNA TGCAGTCTCGGGGGGGACTATGGCTACACCTTC. It yields the protein CSLGGDYGYTF.

The CDR3 DNA reads as TGTGCCAGCAGTTTATTCGGGGGGGGCTACAATGAGCAGTTCTTC. Translated: CASSLFGGGYNEQFF. This chain joins TRBV28 and TRBJ2-1, with TRBD2 matching over 8 bases. Trimming cost V 1 base and J 3 bases; bases outside gene matches: 2. Germline V CDR1 and CDR2: MDHEN, SYDVKM. The CDR3 runs 15 residues.